The 10 T cell receptor delta chains given below trace back to one sample, sequenced in a study of gammadelta T cells in human blood. TCRdb redid clone calling on the RT-PCR reads using CATT. The sample lists 300 or so delta-chain clones, about half seen once, with 80% to 95% in the top ten. Sequenced: Vgamma9Vdelta2 gamma-delta T cells from infant blood. These TCRs come from a human donor.

Note on this clone: A single base is all that separates this from a far larger clone, so a read error is likely. Other nucleotide sequences in the sample specify the same CDR3. This chain connects TRDV2 to TRDJ3, with TRDD3 matching 8 bases. The CDR3 is 18 amino acids. Germline V gene sequence: CDR1 GEAIGNYY, CDR2 EKD. J was trimmed by 0 bases and V by 1 base; bases with no gene match: 4. The chain's CDR3 is CACDTGGSSSWDTRQMFF. In nucleotides, the CDR3 is TGTGCCTGTGACACTGGGGGATCCAGCTCCTGGGACACCCGACAGATGTTTTTC.

With regard to this clone: The protein given by TCRdb reflects a much larger clone and differs at residue 11 from this DNA's translation, likely from a read error; the protein shown is the DNA's translation. The genes are TRDV2 and TRDJ3; 12 positions agree with TRDD3. The J gene is absent in TCRdb and was assigned here via DNA matching to germline. With V trimmed by 1 base and J by 0 bases, 9 bases remained unmatched. The CDR3 is made up of 21 amino acids. The V gene's germline CDR1 is GEAIGNYY and CDR2 EKD. CDR3 DNA: TGTGCCTGTGACACGTGGTCTGGGGGATACGAGAGCTCCTGGGACACCCGACAGATGTTTTTC. As protein: CACDTWSGGYESSWDTRQMFF.

The chain uses TRDV2 and TRDJ3; TRDD3 agrees at 8 bases. TCRdb records no J gene; here it was assigned by comparing the DNA to germline. Germline V gene lookup returns CDR1 GEAIGNYY and CDR2 EKD. With V trimmed by 1 base and J by 1 base, 5 bases remained unmatched. The CDR3 has 18 residues. In DNA form, the CDR3 reads TGTGCCTGTGACACGTGGTCTGGGGGATCCTGGGACACCCGACAGATGTTTTTC. This encodes CACDTWSGGSWDTRQMFF.

With respect to this clone: A read error is likely here: a far larger clone is one base away. The V call is TRDV2, the J call TRDJ3; maybe TRDD3 (6 bases). Here the J gene was assigned by germline matching of the DNA, as TCRdb has none. With 1 base removed from V and 0 bases from J, the gap between germline ends came to 21 bases. CDR1 and CDR2 (germline): GEAIGNYY, EKD. This CDR3 has 21 amino acids. The CDR3 spells CACDTWSGRYGSSWDTRQMFF. The CDR3 nucleotides are TGTGCCTGTGACACGTGGTCTGGGAGATACGGGAGCTCCTGGGACACCCGACAGATGTTTTTC.

Turning to this clone: A far larger clone is a single base away, which makes a read error likely. The V call is TRDV2, the J call TRDJ3, with TRDD3 identical over 10 bases. The J gene was not available in TCRdb and was assigned here by matching the DNA to germline segments. CDR1 and CDR2 (germline): GEAIGNYY, EKD. The CDR3 has 18 residues. CDR3 sequence reads: CACDTGGYSSWVTRQMFF. The CDR3 region has the DNA TGTGCCTGTGACACTGGGGGATACAGCTCCTGGGTCACCCGACAGATGTTTTTC.

In regard to this clone: The likely explanation is a read error, given a far larger clone one base away. The same CDR3 also results from other DNA sequences found in this sample. The gene calls are TRDV2 and TRDJ3; TRDD3 might be the D (5 bases). TCRdb leaves out the J gene; it was filled in here by matching the DNA to germline. This CDR3 contains 19 residues. Germline lookup yields CDR1 GEAIGNYY and CDR2 EKD. Trimming removed 0 bases from V and 0 bases from J, with 14 bases in between. The chain's CDR3 is CACDTVLGDTSWDTRQMFF. DNA of the CDR3: TGTGCCTGTGACACCGTCCTGGGAGATACCTCCTGGGACACCCGACAGATGTTTTTC.

Worth noting for this clone: TCRdb attributes to this sequence the protein of a much larger clone, which differs from the DNA translation at residue 15; a read error is likely, and the protein displayed is translated from the DNA. The V gene is given as TRDV2, and no J gene call is available; the tabulated D call, TRDD3, remains unverified against the DNA. Germline CDR1 and CDR2: GEAIGNYY and EKD. The CDR3 length is 17 residues. CDR3 amino acids: CACDTWGSSWDTRQVFF. The CDR3 DNA follows: TGTGCCTGTGACACCTGGGGGAGCTCCTGGGACACCCGACAGGTGTTTTTC.

This clone was detected only a few times. The mismatch at residue 5 between this DNA's translation and the TCRdb protein of a much larger clone likely reflects a read error; the protein shown is translated from the DNA. The chain carries TRDV2 and TRDJ3, with 12 positions matching TRDD3. The length of the CDR3 is 21 residues. The trim removed 3 bases at V and 0 bases at J, leaving 11 bases unmatched. Germline V CDR1 and CDR2: GEAIGNYY, EKD. Written as DNA, the CDR3 is TGTGCCTGTGACGCGTGGTCTGGGGGATACGGGAGCTCCTGGGACACCCGACAGATGTTTTTC. This gives the protein CACDAWSGGYGSSWDTRQMFF.

This clone has more than one count but fewer than ten. This likely reflects a read error, since a far larger clone is one base away. The chain recombines TRDV2 with TRDJ3; 11 bases align to TRDD3. The J gene was missing in TCRdb and was found by matching the end of the DNA to germline. Germline assignment: CDR1 GEAIGNYY and CDR2 EKD. CDR3 length: 19 residues. CDR3 bases: TGTGCCCGTGACACCGTCCTGGGGGATACCTCCTGGGACACCCGACAGATGTTTTTC. Translating it yields CARDTVLGDTSWDTRQMFF.

A single count supports this clone. A far bigger clonotype differs at one base, so this is likely a read error. Other nucleotide sequences in the sample specify the same CDR3. The rearrangement links TRDV2 to TRDJ3; TRDD3 aligns across 9 bases. Assignment of the J gene here rests on matching the DNA to germline, because TCRdb gives none. The germline V gene has CDR1 GEAIGNYY and CDR2 EKD. The V segment lost 0 bases and the J segment 0 bases; nucleotides outside the gene matches: 5. This CDR3 spans 19 amino acids. CDR3 DNA sequence: TGTGCCTGTGACACCGTATTGGGGGATAGCTCCTGGGACACCCGACAGATGTTTTTC. This gives the protein CACDTVLGDSSWDTRQMFF.